This T cell receptor beta chain originates from a study of OX40 agonist ivuxolimab in advanced cancers. About the study: Ivuxolimab was delivered to patients intravenously every 2 weeks at doses spanning 0.01 to 10 mg/kg. Patients were 82.7% male with ages roughly 23 to 79, mean around 61. Study-level points and caveats: CD4+ and CD8+ blood T cells expanded clonally by week 6 at 0.1 to 3.0 mg/kg. Low clonal expansion, among the lowest seen, marked partial responders at 0.1-3.0 mg/kg.

The table came from immunoSEQ multiplex PCR; TCRdb's copy has only in-frame clones and leaves some out. Of about 58,000 clones listed, 80% to 90% were seen once; the top ten hold roughly 0.77%. Comment on this clone: Its antigen remains unknown.

Sequencing used CD4+ or CD8+ T cells sorted from blood, obtained in a trial of the OX40 agonist ivuxolimab. This TCR came from an adult with an advanced solid tumor such as melanoma, head and neck, liver or kidney cancer.

The CDR3 here is CASSLAGRASLSTDTQYF. CDR3 nucleotide sequence: TGTGCCAGCAGCTTAGCCGGGAGGGCCTCGTTGAGCACAGATACGCAGTATTTT. The chain has TRBV11-2 and TRBJ2-3; TRBD2 aligns across 8 bases. CDR1 is SGHAT, CDR2 FQNNGV, per germline. J lost 0 bases, V lost 1 base, and 9 bases had no gene match. This CDR3 is 18 amino acids long.